This T cell receptor beta chain was recorded in a study of CD8 T cells in ankylosing spondylitis. TCRdb redid the calling of the 5' RACE reads with MiXCR, one entry per CDR3 protein. The table records 200,000 to 250,000 distinct CDR3 sequences, about 26% of them present only once. This clonotype was counted many times. The sequence was collected from a male donor with ankylosing spondylitis or in good health (not recorded which). The sample consisted of blood, either unsorted or a sorted T cell fraction (not recorded which).

The CDR3 DNA reads TGTGCCAGCAGCACTTACCGGGACAAAGAGTTCTTC. Its translation is CASSTYRDKEFF. The chain employs TRBV28 and TRBJ2-1; a possible D gene is TRBD1 (6 bases). The CDR3 loop spans 12 amino acids. V was shortened by 6 bases and J by 14 bases, with 17 bases between the two germline ends. Germline V gives CDR1 MDHEN, CDR2 SYDVKM.